Listed below are T cell receptor beta chains from one sample, sequenced in a study of blood T cell repertoires in COVID-19. The data were produced by immunoSEQ multiplex PCR, yet TCRdb's version contains in-frame clones alone and is incomplete. The table includes 97,000 or so clones, more than 90% detected once. Sequencing used peripheral blood. Receptors were obtained from a man younger than 35 with acute or convalescent COVID-19. Each CDR3 is given with its conserved first and last residue. D genes are given only for firm matches. Not all rows give a size; the values are once, few, many and, for expanded clones, a class.

DNA | CDR3 | J | D | size | V
TGTGCCAGCAGTAAAACCGGGACAGGGAACCCTGGAAACACCATATATTTT | CASSKTGTGNPGNTIYF | TRBJ1-3 | TRBD1 | - | TRBV11-2
TGTGCCAGCAGCGCCCCGGGAGGACTCACGAACACCGGGGAGCTGTTTTTT | CASSAPGGLTNTGELFF | TRBJ2-2 | TRBD2 | - | TRBV9
TGTGCCAGCAGCTGGGCCGACTCCTACAATGAGCAGTTCTTC | CASSWADSYNEQFF | TRBJ2-1 | - | - | TRBV14
TGTGCCAGCAGTCGATACAGGGAAGCCACTGAAGCTTTCTTT | CASSRYREATEAFF | TRBJ1-1 | - | - | TRBV3-1/TRBV3-2
TGTGCCAGTAGTATTAGTGTTGGTGGGACTAGCGGACCCACCGGGGAGCTGTTTTTT | CASSISVGGTSGPTGELFF | TRBJ2-2 | TRBD2 | - | TRBV19
TGTGCCTGGAGTGTACACGTACAGCAGGGCTACACCTTC | CAWSVHVQQGYTF | TRBJ1-2 | - | - | TRBV30
TGCAGCGGATATTCGACTGAGTCCTACGAGCAGTACTTC | CSGYSTESYEQYF | TRBJ2-7 | - | - | TRBV29-1
TGTGCCAGCAGCCTAGGACAGGGCGGAAATCAGCCCCAGCATTTT | CASSLGQGGNQPQHF | TRBJ1-5 | TRBD1 | - | TRBV6-5
TGTGCCAGCAGCTTAGAAACGGCCTACGAGCAGTACTTC | CASSLETAYEQYF | TRBJ2-7 | - | - | TRBV7-9
TGTGCCAGCAGCTCACTAGCGGGAGAAGGGTATGAGCAGTTCTTC | CASSSLAGEGYEQFF | TRBJ2-1 | TRBD2 | - | TRBV13
TGTGCCAGCACCCTCACCCCCCTTAGCGGGCTTTACAATGAGCAGTTCTTC | CASTLTPLSGLYNEQFF | TRBJ2-1 | TRBD2 | - | TRBV7-9
TGTGCCAGCAGCGCGAACCGGGGACTAGCGGGAGAATGTTACTACTACGAGCAGTACTTC | CASSANRGLAGECYYYEQYF | TRBJ2-7 | TRBD2 | - | TRBV9
TGTGCCAGCAGCTCGACAGGGAATGGCTACACCTTC | CASSSTGNGYTF | TRBJ1-2 | TRBD1 | - | TRBV11-2
TGTGCCATCAGTGATAAAGCGGGGGGGCAGGAAGATACGCAGTATTTT | CAISDKAGGQEDTQYF | TRBJ2-3 | TRBD2 | - | TRBV10-3
TGTGCCTGGGGGGGGGACTCAGCTAACTATGGCTACACCTTC | CAWGGDSANYGYTF | TRBJ1-2 | - | - | TRBV30
TGTGCCAGTTTTTCTCCCGGGGCGCGGGAGAAACTGTTTTTT | CASFSPGAREKLFF | TRBJ1-4 | - | - | TRBV19
TGCGCCAGCACCAAGGGACAGGGTCAGGTGGGCGAAAAACTGTTTTTT | CASTKGQGQVGEKLFF | TRBJ1-4 | TRBD1 | - | TRBV5-1
TGTGCCAGCAGCCCTGATCTTATGGCGAACACTGAAGCTTTCTTT | CASSPDLMANTEAFF | TRBJ1-1 | - | - | TRBV5-6
TGCGCCAGCAGCGGAGAAGCTTACAGGGTGGGACAAGAGACCCAGTACTTC | CASSGEAYRVGQETQYF | TRBJ2-5 | - | - | TRBV5-1
TGTGCCAGTAGTGCGAAGGGAGGACAGGGGAGGACTGGAAACACCATATATTTT | CASSAKGGQGRTGNTIYF | TRBJ1-3 | TRBD1 | - | TRBV19
TGCGCCAGCAGCACAGACAGAGGCAACTACGAGCAGTACTTC | CASSTDRGNYEQYF | TRBJ2-7 | - | - | TRBV5-1
TGCGCCAGCAGCGAGACAGGGGGCTTCAGCTCTGGGGCCAACGTCCTGACTTTC | CASSETGGFSSGANVLTF | TRBJ2-6 | TRBD1 | - | TRBV5-1
TGTGCCAGCGTTCTACCCGGGACTGTAAGGGGCCCCCTCCACTTT | CASVLPGTVRGPLHF | TRBJ1-6 | - | once | TRBV5-8
TGTGCCAGCAGCGTGGACCGGGACAGGGGCTATAGGGAGCAGTTCTTC | CASSVDRDRGYREQFF | TRBJ2-1 | TRBD1 | - | TRBV9
TGCGCCAGCAGCCGGGGACAGTCGGACACTGAAGCTTTCTTT | CASSRGQSDTEAFF | TRBJ1-1 | TRBD1 | - | TRBV5-1
TGTGCCATCGAGAATGCCGGGACACCATACTATGGCTACACCTTC | CAIENAGTPYYGYTF | TRBJ1-2 | - | - | TRBV10-3
TGTGCCATCAGCACAGGGGCCGGTGAAGCTTTCTTT | CAISTGAGEAFF | TRBJ1-1 | TRBD1 | - | TRBV10-3
TGTGCCAGCAGTTTAGAGTTCAGGGTAATGAACACTGAAGCTTTCTTT | CASSLEFRVMNTEAFF | TRBJ1-1 | - | - | TRBV27
TGCAGTGCTAGTGGGCGGGAGGGCAGCACAGATACGCAGTATTTT | CSASGREGSTDTQYF | TRBJ2-3 | TRBD2 | - | TRBV20-1
TGTGCCACCAGTGAGACTAGCTGGAACACCGGGGAGCTGTTTTTT | CATSETSWNTGELFF | TRBJ2-2 | TRBD2 | once | TRBV24-1
TGTGCCAGCAGCTTAGTCGGTCTAGCGGGAGGGGCCAAAAACATTCAGTACTTC | CASSLVGLAGGAKNIQYF | TRBJ2-4 | TRBD2 | - | TRBV7-2
TGTGCCAGCAGAGACAGGGGGGTAGACTACGAGCAGTACTTC | CASRDRGVDYEQYF | TRBJ2-7 | TRBD1 | - | TRBV11-2
TGTGCCAGCACTCACTCTTTTAATGAAAAACTGTTTTTT | CASTHSFNEKLFF | TRBJ1-4 | - | - | TRBV27
TGTGCCAGCAGCGCGAGGGAGACCCAGTACTTC | CASSARETQYF | TRBJ2-5 | - | - | TRBV2
TGCGCCAGCAGCAACCGACAGGGGGCTTACGAGCAGTACTTC | CASSNRQGAYEQYF | TRBJ2-7 | TRBD1 | - | TRBV5-1
TGTGCCAGCAGCTCAGATATAGCGGGGAGCTCCTACAATGAGCAGTTCTTC | CASSSDIAGSSYNEQFF | TRBJ2-1 | TRBD2 | - | TRBV7-6
TGTGCCAGCAGCCAATGGGACAGGGTTGGCAATGGCTACACCTTC | CASSQWDRVGNGYTF | TRBJ1-2 | TRBD1 | - | TRBV3-1/TRBV3-2
TGCAGCGTACGGACAGTTTACGAGCAGTACTTC | CSVRTVYEQYF | TRBJ2-7 | - | - | TRBV29-1
TGTGCCACCAGCAGAGACGGGTTAACTAATTCACCCCTCCACTTT | CATSRDGLTNSPLHF | TRBJ1-6 | - | - | TRBV15
TGTGCCACCAGTGACCCGGACAGGGGGCTCTACAATGAGCAGTTCTTC | CATSDPDRGLYNEQFF | TRBJ2-1 | TRBD1 | - | TRBV24-1
TGTGCCAGCTCACCTGGGACAGGGTACGAGCAGTACTTC | CASSPGTGYEQYF | TRBJ2-7 | TRBD1 | - | TRBV18
TGTGCCAGCAGTGAAGGGACAGGGGGCGCTTTCAGTCAGCCCCAGCATTTT | CASSEGTGGAFSQPQHF | TRBJ1-5 | TRBD1 | - | TRBV6-1
TGCGCCAGCAGCCAGGCGCTTTTGGGACAGGGGGCTCTAAACACTGAAGCTTTCTTT | CASSQALLGQGALNTEAFF | TRBJ1-1 | TRBD1 | - | TRBV4-1
TGTGCCAGCAGCCCCTTGTCTGGGGCCAACGTCCTGACTTTC | CASSPLSGANVLTF | TRBJ2-6 | - | - | TRBV6-5
TGTGCCACCAGCAGAGTAGGAGCGGGGAACCCCACAGATACGCAGTATTTT | CATSRVGAGNPTDTQYF | TRBJ2-3 | TRBD2 | - | TRBV15
TGCGCCAGCAGCCCTAGAACAGGGGTAGAGGAAAAACTGTTTTTT | CASSPRTGVEEKLFF | TRBJ1-4 | TRBD1 | once | TRBV5-1
TGTGCCAGCAGCTTAGAGACTAGCGGGGTCAGAGATACGCAGTATTTT | CASSLETSGVRDTQYF | TRBJ2-3 | TRBD2 | few | TRBV5-4
TGTGCTAGTGGTCTGACAGGGAGCTATGGCTACACCTTC | CASGLTGSYGYTF | TRBJ1-2 | TRBD1 | - | TRBV12-5
TGCAGTGCTAGTGCCTACCGCCAGGCGCAGTATTTT | CSASAYRQAQYF | TRBJ2-3 | - | - | TRBV20-1